Below are 28 T cell receptor beta chains sequenced from a single sample in a study of cytomegalovirus exposure and HLA in healthy donors. Both 60 Vbeta primers and 13 Jbeta primers went into the PCR. Clones were read by immunoSEQ multiplex PCR, and TCRdb kept only the in-frame ones, dropping some. The data contain 75,000 to 80,000 clones, 80% of them seen just once; the ten biggest clones take up 0.9% to 1.2%. Sequencing input: PBMCs. The receptors originated from a male donor in good health and CMV-seronegative.

The rearrangement uses TRBV19 and TRBJ1-5, with a tentative D call TRBD1 (5 bases). Trimming took off 2 bases at V and 3 bases at J, with 8 bases between the two ends. CDR3 size: 14 residues. The V gene's germline CDR1 is LNHDA and CDR2 SQIVND (reference sequence). The CDR3 loop reads CASSIRGINQPQHF. The CDR3 DNA follows: TGTGCCAGTAGTATAAGGGGTATCAATCAGCCCCAGCATTTT.

J is TRBJ1-4 and V is TRBV18; 9 bases agree with TRBD1. V gave up 2 bases and J gave up 8 bases; unmatched junction bases: 6. The length of the CDR3 is 15 residues. Germline CDR1 is KGHSH and CDR2 is LQKENI. The CDR3 protein is CASSPNRGLLEKLFF. In DNA, the CDR3 is TGTGCCAGCTCACCAAACAGGGGGCTATTGGAAAAACTGTTTTTT.

CDR3 sequence reads: CATSRDLSSPFRTGYGYTF. The CDR3 DNA follows: TGTGCCACCAGCAGAGATCTGAGCTCGCCGTTTCGGACAGGCTATGGCTACACCTTC. This rearrangement joins TRBV15 to TRBJ1-2; 7 nucleotides agree with TRBD1. The germline V gene encodes CDR1 LNHNV and CDR2 YYDKDF (reference sequence). The CDR3 loop spans 19 amino acids. J gave up 4 bases and V 0 bases, and 17 bases lay outside the gene matches.

CDR3 residues: CASSESPRLRTYEQYF. For the CDR3, the DNA is TGCGCCAGCAGTGAGTCTCCGAGACTGCGAACCTACGAGCAGTACTTC. The chain employs TRBV10-1 and TRBJ2-7; D remains ambiguous. V was pared by 0 bases and J by 2 bases, with 14 bases between. The germline V gene has CDR1 WNHNN and CDR2 SYGVQD (reference sequence). This CDR3 region has 16 residues.

This chain connects TRBV6-5 to TRBJ2-3, with 13 bases that match TRBD2. V lost 11 bases and J lost 6; bases outside the gene matches: 8. The CDR3 is 14 amino acids. Germline lookup yields CDR1 MNHEY and CDR2 SVGAGI. The CDR3 protein is CAARTSGGTDTQYF. CDR3 bases: TGTGCCGCCCGGACTAGCGGGGGTACGGATACGCAGTATTTT.

The chain links TRBV5-1 to TRBJ2-5, with TRBD2 matching over 14 bases. Germline V gives CDR1 SGHRS, CDR2 YFSETQ. J lost 4 bases, V lost 4 bases, and 6 bases had no gene match. The CDR3 runs to 16 residues. The CDR3 DNA reads as TGCGCCAGCAGCCAGGGACTAGCGGGAGCTAGAGAGACCCAGTACTTC. Protein sequence: CASSQGLAGARETQYF.

The chain is built from TRBV30 and TRBJ2-7, with D possibly being TRBD1 (5 bases). The CDR3 has 11 amino acids. The V gene lost 5 bases and the J gene lost 6 bases, with 11 bases spanning the gap. The V gene's germline CDR1 is GTSNPN and CDR2 SVGIG (reference sequence). The CDR3 bases are TGTGCCTGGGCCAGGGAAGTCGAGCAGTACTTC. Amino acids: CAWAREVEQYF. Using reference TRBV30 and TRBJ2-7 for the parts outside the CDR3, the full variable domain is SQTIHQWPATLVQPVGSPLSLECTVEGTSNPNLYWYRQAAGRGLQLLFYSVGIGQISSEVPQNLSASRPQDRQFILSSKKLLLSDSGFYLCAWAREVEQYFGPGTRLTVT.

This rearrangement joins TRBV5-1 to TRBJ2-1, with 8 bases aligning to TRBD2. Germline lookup yields CDR1 SGHRS and CDR2 YFSETQ. The CDR3 is 16 amino acids. Unmatched junction bases numbered 4, after V lost 0 bases and J lost 2 bases. CDR3 region: CASSLGASGPYNEQFF. The CDR3 DNA reads as TGCGCCAGCAGCTTGGGTGCTAGCGGGCCCTACAATGAGCAGTTCTTC.

The V gene is TRBV12-5, the J gene TRBJ1-5, with D possibly matching TRBD1 (5 bases). Trimming pared 4 bases from V and 3 bases from J, leaving 13 bases between. The V gene's germline CDR1 is LGHNT and CDR2 FRNRAP. The CDR3 length is 15 residues. CDR3 sequence reads: CASGSSGAHNQPQHF. In DNA, the CDR3 is TGTGCTAGTGGTTCCAGTGGGGCCCACAATCAGCCCCAGCATTTT.

The rearrangement links TRBV30 to TRBJ2-7; TRBD1 aligns across 8 bases. This CDR3 contains 12 residues. Germline assignment: CDR1 GTSNPN and CDR2 SVGIG (reference sequence). Trimming took 5 bases from V and 5 from J; bases not matched to a gene: 5. The DNA of the CDR3 is TGTGCCTGGGCACGGACAGGGAACGAGCAGTACTTC. Residues: CAWARTGNEQYF.

The chain joins TRBV7-9 to TRBJ2-7, with TRBD1 identical over 7 bases. Trimming removed 5 bases from V and 2 bases from J; junction bases left unmatched: 3. CDR3 length equals 13 residues. Germline CDR1 SEHNR, CDR2 FQNEAQ (reference sequence). The CDR3 region is CASSPTGTYEQYF. The DNA of the CDR3 is TGTGCCAGCAGCCCGACAGGGACCTACGAGCAGTACTTC.

The V call is TRBV7-9, the J call TRBJ1-1; D uncertain. The CDR3 totals 13 residues. V shed 6 bases and J shed 3 bases, with 11 bases lying between them. The germline V gene has CDR1 SEHNR and CDR2 FQNEAQ (reference sequence). This CDR3 reads CASSPGLDTEAFF. In DNA, the CDR3 is TGTGCCAGCAGTCCCGGTTTGGACACTGAAGCTTTCTTT.

The rearrangement joins TRBV11-3 to TRBJ2-1; TRBD2 aligns across 13 bases. Germline V gene sequence: CDR1 SGHNT, CDR2 YENEEA. J lost 7 bases, V lost 5 bases, and 8 bases had no gene match. The CDR3 is 16 residues long. Written as DNA, the CDR3 is TGTGCCAGCAGCCTGCGGACTAGCGGGAGCGTTAATGAGCAGTTCTTC. Protein sequence: CASSLRTSGSVNEQFF.

The rearrangement uses TRBV4-2 and TRBJ1-3; tentative D call: TRBD1 (6 bases). Between the trimmed V and J ends, which lost 4 bases and 8 bases, there was a span of 24 bases. The CDR3 sequence is 17 residues long. Germline assignment: CDR1 LGHNA and CDR2 YNFKEQ. The CDR3 DNA reads as TGTGCCAGCAGCCCCCTCCGGGGGGCTCGGGTTCAGGACACCATATATTTT. Protein sequence: CASSPLRGARVQDTIYF.

CDR3 sequence: CAIRAGPGQGRRNEKLFF. The CDR3 coding sequence is TGTGCCATCAGGGCGGGACCGGGACAGGGGCGTCGTAATGAAAAACTGTTTTTT. J is TRBJ1-4 and V is TRBV10-3, with TRBD1 matching over 10 bases. CDR3 size: 18 residues. Trimming took 6 bases from V and 4 from J; bases not matched to a gene: 14. Germline CDR1 reads ENHRY; CDR2 reads SYGVKD.

The chain carries TRBV2 and TRBJ1-2; D not certain. The CDR3 length is 14 residues. Germline V gene data show CDR1 as SNHLY and CDR2 as FYNNEI. V lost 2 bases and J 1 base, leaving 8 bases between the germline ends. The CDR3 nucleotides are TGTGCCAGCAGTGAAAGTAGCCTTAACTATGGCTACACCTTC. This encodes CASSESSLNYGYTF.

The chain recombines TRBV5-1 with TRBJ2-3; 11 nucleotides line up with TRBD2. V was clipped by 0 bases and J by 4 bases; unmatched bases: 4. Germline values: CDR1 SGHRS, CDR2 YFSETQ. The CDR3 consists of 16 residues. CDR3 bases: TGCGCCAGCAGCTTGGCTAGCGGGAGGACTTCAGATACGCAGTATTTT. Its translation is CASSLASGRTSDTQYF.

This clone was seen only once. J is TRBJ1-2 and V is TRBV7-3, with D possibly TRBD1 on 6 matching bases. CDR1 and CDR2 (germline): SGHTA, FQGTGA. CDR3 length: 16 amino acids. V lost 2 bases to trimming and J lost 8 bases, with 21 bases between them. This CDR3 reads CASSLQGQGPFVGYTF. The CDR3 DNA reads as TGTGCCAGCAGCTTACAGGGCCAGGGGCCCTTCGTGGGCTACACCTTC.

This sequence joins TRBV10-3 and TRBJ2-5; TRBD1 is a possible D gene (6 bases). The CDR3 runs 15 residues. The germline CDR1 and CDR2 sequences are ENHRY and SYGVKD. V dropped 2 bases and J dropped 3 bases, with 13 bases sitting between them. The CDR3 here is CAISEKTGLEETQYF. In DNA, the CDR3 is TGTGCCATCAGTGAGAAAACAGGGCTGGAAGAGACCCAGTACTTC.

This clone was observed a handful of times. The J gene is TRBJ2-7, the V gene TRBV11-2; 12 bases align to TRBD2. Germline CDR1 reads SGHAT; CDR2 reads FQNNGV. J was trimmed by 7 bases and V by 0 bases; bases with no gene match: 10. This CDR3 is built from 17 residues. In DNA form, the CDR3 reads TGTGCCAGCAGCTTAGAGATTTGGACTAGCGGGACGAGAGAGCAGTACTTC. Its translation is CASSLEIWTSGTREQYF.

V usage is TRBV28 and J usage is TRBJ2-4, with 9 bases that match TRBD1. The CDR3 runs to 14 residues. Germline trimming cut 7 bases from V and 8 bases from J; bases unmatched to any gene: 9. Germline V gene sequence: CDR1 MDHEN, CDR2 SYDVKM. The DNA for the CDR3 is TGTGCCAGCACTACCTACAGGGGGCGGCACATTCAGTACTTC. Protein product: CASTTYRGRHIQYF.

J is TRBJ2-2 and V is TRBV9; D unresolved. Germline V lookup: CDR1 SGDLS, CDR2 YYNGEE. The CDR3 sequence is 14 residues long. Trimming left V 2 bases short and J 1 base short, with 6 bases between. DNA of the CDR3: TGTGCCAGCAGCGTCGGTCAGAACACCGGGGAGCTGTTTTTT. Encoded protein: CASSVGQNTGELFF.

This clone was counted between two and nine times. V usage is TRBV4-2 and J usage is TRBJ1-1; 7 nucleotides align to TRBD1. CDR1 and CDR2 from the germline V gene are LGHNA and YNFKEQ. J gave up 3 bases and V 0 bases, and 7 bases lay outside the gene matches. This CDR3 is 16 amino acids long. The CDR3 DNA sequence: TGTGCCAGCAGCCAAGAAGTGTCCAGGGGGGACACTGAAGCTTTCTTT. Encoded protein: CASSQEVSRGDTEAFF.

The chain has TRBV30 and TRBJ1-1; D is possibly TRBD1 (5 bases). The germline V and J ends were trimmed by 3 bases and 7 bases, with 12 bases remaining between them. Germline CDR1 GTSNPN, CDR2 SVGIG (reference sequence). CDR3 length: 12 amino acids. CDR3 in DNA: TGTGCCTGGAGCCCTCAGACAGTTGAAGCTTTCTTT. Its translation is CAWSPQTVEAFF.

CDR3 in amino acids: CASSLGLADYNEQFF. The CDR3 DNA reads TGTGCCAGCAGCTTGGGACTAGCGGACTACAATGAGCAGTTCTTC. This rearrangement joins TRBV5-8 to TRBJ2-1, with 9 nucleotides matching TRBD2. Per germline, CDR1 SGHTS and CDR2 YDEGEE. The CDR3 is 15 residues long. Losses at the gene ends were 0 bases for V and 3 bases for J; bases not matched to a gene: 1.

The J gene is TRBJ1-2, the V gene TRBV28; 10 positions agree with TRBD1. CDR1 MDHEN and CDR2 SYDVKM come from the germline V gene. Trimming at V came to 7 bases and at J to 4 bases, leaving 12 bases not matched to a gene. This CDR3 spans 16 amino acids. CDR3 bases: TGTGCCAGCATGGAAGGGACAGGGGTTTTTGGCTATGGCTACACCTTC. It codes for CASMEGTGVFGYGYTF.

The chain uses TRBV6-4 and TRBJ1-2, with a tentative D call TRBD1 (5 bases). Trimming shortened V by 6 bases and J by 4 bases, and 15 bases separated the two germline ends. CDR3 length: 14 residues. CDR1 is MRHNA and CDR2 is SNTAGT in the germline V gene. In DNA, the CDR3 is TGTGCCAGCAGCCCAGGGAAGAGTGGCTATGGCTACACCTTC. Protein: CASSPGKSGYGYTF.

The chain links TRBV5-5 to TRBJ1-3; unclear D gene. The CDR3 sequence is 14 residues long. Germline loops: CDR1 SGHKS, CDR2 YYEKEE (reference sequence). Trimming left V 1 base short and J 0 bases short, with 5 bases between. CDR3 sequence reads: CASSLPLSGNTIYF. The CDR3 DNA is TGTGCCAGCAGCTTGCCACTCTCTGGAAACACCATATATTTT. Drawing the rest from reference TRBV5-5 and TRBJ1-3, the complete variable domain is DAGVTQSPTHLIKTRGQQVTLRCSPISGHKSVSWYQQVLGQGPQFIFQYYEKEERGRGNFPDRFSARQFPNYSSELNVNALLLGDSALYLCASSLPLSGNTIYFGEGSWLTVV.